The 28 T cell receptor beta chains below were found in one sample sequenced in a study of cytomegalovirus exposure and HLA in healthy donors. Primers included in the PCR were 60 Vbeta and 13 Jbeta primers. Measured with immunoSEQ multiplex PCR; TCRdb has only the in-frame clones, and not every one. This sample has 200,000 or so clones, with more than 70% found just once. Sequencing input: PBMCs. Source of these receptors: a human donor in good health.

The chain uses TRBV7-8 and TRBJ2-2; 16 bases are shared with TRBD2. The CDR3 contains 16 residues. In germline, CDR1 is SGHVS, CDR2 FQNEAQ. V was clipped by 9 bases and J by 5 bases; unmatched bases: 6. The CDR3 region is CARGLAGGQRTGELFF. The CDR3 nucleotides read TGTGCCAGGGGACTAGCGGGAGGGCAGAGGACCGGGGAGCTGTTTTTT.

The chain couples TRBV2 to TRBJ1-1; D perhaps matches TRBD1 (5 bases). V was cut by 9 bases and J by 4 bases, with 15 bases left in between. The CDR3 is 13 amino acids. CDR1 and CDR2 (germline): SNHLY, FYNNEI. The CDR3 protein is CARGGSSGTEAFF. The CDR3 region has the DNA TGTGCCAGGGGGGGGTCTTCGGGCACTGAAGCTTTCTTT.

The chain carries TRBV5-1 and TRBJ2-1, with TRBD2 identical over 14 bases. V shed 0 bases, J shed 9 bases, and the junction held 8 bases outside the gene matches. The CDR3 loop spans 17 amino acids. CDR1 and CDR2 (germline): SGHRS, YFSETQ. The CDR3 DNA reads TGCGCCAGCAGCTTGGGGGGGACTAGCGGGAGAGGGAGTGAGCAGTTCTTC. Translating gives CASSLGGTSGRGSEQFF. Full variable domain (remainder filled in from reference TRBV5-1 and TRBJ2-1): KAGVTQTPRYLIKTRGQQVTLSCSPISGHRSVSWYQQTPGQGLQFLFEYFSETQRNKGNFPGRFSGRQFSNSRSEMNVSTLELGDSALYLCASSLGGTSGRGSEQFFGPGTRLTVL.

The chain couples TRBV28 to TRBJ2-3; TRBD1 matches at 12 bases. CDR3 length: 17 residues. The junction had 7 bases not matched to a gene; V was cut back by 1 base and J by 5 bases. The germline CDR1 and CDR2 sequences are MDHEN and SYDVKM. CDR3 bases: TGTGCCAGCAGTTTATTAGGGGACAGGGGGCGGGAAGATACGCAGTATTTT. Its translation: CASSLLGDRGREDTQYF.

This clone occurred once. The CDR3 loop is CASSLGQGAQETQYF. The CDR3 DNA reads TGCGCCAGCAGCTTGGGACAGGGGGCGCAGGAGACCCAGTACTTC. The gene calls are TRBV5-1 and TRBJ2-5, with 10 positions matching TRBD1. The CDR3 is made up of 15 amino acids. V shed 0 bases, J shed 5 bases, and the junction held 4 bases outside the gene matches. Germline CDR1 and CDR2: SGHRS and YFSETQ. Full variable domain (remainder filled in from reference TRBV5-1 and TRBJ2-5): KAGVTQTPRYLIKTRGQQVTLSCSPISGHRSVSWYQQTPGQGLQFLFEYFSETQRNKGNFPGRFSGRQFSNSRSEMNVSTLELGDSALYLCASSLGQGAQETQYFGPGTRLLVL.

The chain combines TRBV6-6 with TRBJ1-2; D unresolved. CDR3 size: 10 residues. Germline V gene sequence: CDR1 MNHNY, CDR2 SVGAGI (reference sequence). Deletions cut 3 bases from V and 11 bases from J, with 7 bases between. CDR3 nucleotide sequence: TGTGCCAGCAGTTATCAGGTTTACACCTTC. It translates to CASSYQVYTF.

The rearrangement uses TRBV6-5 and TRBJ2-1; TRBD2 matches at 10 bases. Germline V gives CDR1 MNHEY, CDR2 SVGAGI. The CDR3 covers 15 residues. V was clipped by 6 bases and J by 10 bases; unmatched bases: 12. The DNA of the CDR3 is TGTGCCAGCAGCCCGGGGGCTAGCGGGGGCGGGGAGCAGTTCTTC. Its translation: CASSPGASGGGEQFF.

The chain couples TRBV7-3 to TRBJ2-2, with D tentatively TRBD1 (6 bases). Germline V gives CDR1 SGHTA, CDR2 FQGTGA. CDR3 size: 15 residues. The V gene lost 3 bases and the J gene lost 1 base, with 9 bases spanning the gap. CDR3 residues: CASSFLQGNTGELFF. CDR3 bases: TGTGCCAGCAGCTTCCTACAGGGGAACACCGGGGAGCTGTTTTTT.

The gene calls are TRBV10-1 and TRBJ2-7; 8 bases match TRBD2. V dropped 6 bases and J dropped 3; count of bases not matched to a gene: 7. The CDR3 runs 14 residues. In germline, CDR1 is WNHNN, CDR2 SYGVQD (reference sequence). CDR3 loop: CASRHSGSLYEQYF. CDR3 coding DNA: TGCGCCAGCAGACACAGCGGGAGCCTCTACGAGCAGTACTTC.

The chain joins TRBV29-1 to TRBJ1-2; a possible D gene is TRBD1 (5 bases). This CDR3 comprises 13 residues. Looked up from germline, CDR1 is SQVTM and CDR2 is ANQGSEA. V was clipped by 5 bases and J by 5 bases, with 15 bases between them. The DNA of the CDR3 is TGCAGCGTTACCGGGGGTAGGGAGTATGGCTACACCTTC. Translated, it gives CSVTGGREYGYTF.

The V and J genes are TRBV29-1 and TRBJ1-2; possible D gene TRBD1, 5 bases. Germline V gives CDR1 SQVTM, CDR2 ANQGSEA. Trimming shortened V by 3 bases and J by 7 bases, and 24 bases separated the two germline ends. The CDR3 runs 16 residues. The DNA of the CDR3 is TGCAGCGTTGACAGCCCGAGTTGGGGGGTGGTCGGTGGCTACACCTTC. Protein sequence: CSVDSPSWGVVGGYTF.

The chain has TRBV15 and TRBJ2-7, with D possibly being TRBD2 (5 bases). V was clipped by 5 bases and J by 3 bases, with 14 bases between them. The CDR3 has 14 residues. CDR1 is LNHNV, CDR2 YYDKDF, per germline (reference sequence). The CDR3, as DNA: TGTGCCACCAGCCGAGGGAGTCCCGGCTACGAGCAGTACTTC. Translating gives CATSRGSPGYEQYF. The variable domain in full, completed from reference TRBV15 and TRBJ2-7, reads DAMVIQNPRYQVTQFGKPVTLSCSQTLNHNVMYWYQQKSSQAPKLLFHYYDKDFNNEADTPDNFQSRRPNTSFCFLDIRSPGLGDTAMYLCATSRGSPGYEQYFGPGTRLTVT.

The gene calls are TRBV4-1 and TRBJ2-7, with a tentative D call TRBD1 (5 bases). CDR1 is MGHRA and CDR2 is YSYEKL in the germline V gene. With 2 bases removed from V and 1 base from J, the gap between germline ends came to 9 bases. This CDR3 region has 14 residues. CDR3 in DNA: TGCGCCAGCAGCCAAATTGGGGCGTCCTACGAGCAGTACTTC. Protein: CASSQIGASYEQYF.

The chain is built from TRBV5-4 and TRBJ1-1; TRBD1 is a possible D gene (5 bases). V gave up 4 bases and J gave up 5 bases, with 18 bases separating them. There are 15 residues in the CDR3. Germline CDR1 SGHNT, CDR2 YYREEE (reference sequence). The CDR3 bases are TGTGCCAGCAGCCTCGGGGGTGGGTTGAGAACTGAAGCTTTCTTT. This translates into CASSLGGGLRTEAFF.

The rearrangement uses TRBV5-6 and TRBJ2-1; possibly TRBD2 for D (7 bases). CDR3 length: 14 residues. V lost 7 bases and J 6 bases, leaving 17 bases between the germline ends. Germline V lookup: CDR1 SGHDT, CDR2 YYEEEE. The CDR3 DNA reads TGTGCCAGCCGGAAAAGGGGGGGTCTCAATGAGCAGTTCTTC. Translating it yields CASRKRGGLNEQFF.

This clone has more than one count but fewer than ten. This chain uses TRBV6-5 with TRBJ1-1; no definite D call. CDR3 size: 13 residues. Germline CDR1 and CDR2: MNHEY and SVGAGI. Trimming took off 2 bases at V and 5 bases at J, with 9 bases between the two ends. The CDR3 here is CASSYNPETEAFF. CDR3 sequence (DNA): TGTGCCAGCAGTTACAATCCGGAGACTGAAGCTTTCTTT.

The chain couples TRBV5-1 to TRBJ2-2; 12 bases fit TRBD2. V lost 3 bases, J lost 5 bases, and 2 bases stayed unmatched. The CDR3 is made up of 15 amino acids. Looked up from germline, CDR1 is SGHRS and CDR2 is YFSETQ. CDR3 amino acids: CASSSGLAGTGELFF. In DNA form, the CDR3 reads TGCGCCAGCAGCTCCGGACTAGCGGGGACCGGGGAGCTGTTTTTT. The full variable domain, with the rest looked up from reference TRBV5-1 and TRBJ2-2, is KAGVTQTPRYLIKTRGQQVTLSCSPISGHRSVSWYQQTPGQGLQFLFEYFSETQRNKGNFPGRFSGRQFSNSRSEMNVSTLELGDSALYLCASSSGLAGTGELFFGEGSRLTVL.

The gene calls are TRBV28 and TRBJ2-6, with TRBD2 as a possible D gene (5 bases). The V end was cut by 8 bases, the J end by 2 bases, with 10 bases between. The CDR3 spans 14 residues. The V gene's germline CDR1 is MDHEN and CDR2 SYDVKM. CDR3: CASAGGPGANVLTF. The DNA for the CDR3 is TGTGCCAGCGCCGGAGGTCCTGGGGCCAACGTCCTGACTTTC.

The chain links TRBV27 to TRBJ2-1; TRBD1 aligns across 9 bases. Per germline, CDR1 MNHEY and CDR2 SMNVEV (reference sequence). The CDR3 has 17 amino acids. V was clipped by 5 bases and J by 2 bases; unmatched bases: 10. The DNA of the CDR3 is TGTGCCAGCAGTCTAGGAGCTGGGACAGGGACCTACAATGAGCAGTTCTTC. The encoded protein is CASSLGAGTGTYNEQFF.

A single count supports this clone. The genes are TRBV10-3 and TRBJ2-7; tentative D call: TRBD1 (6 bases). Trimming left V 5 bases short and J 1 base short, with 21 bases between. CDR3 length: 17 residues. Germline V CDR1 and CDR2: ENHRY, SYGVKD. This CDR3 reads CAISPSGTHGRSYEQYF. In nucleotides, the CDR3 is TGTGCCATCAGTCCTTCCGGGACACACGGGCGGTCCTACGAGCAGTACTTC.

The chain has TRBV19 and TRBJ2-2; 8 nucleotides line up with TRBD2. Trimming took 5 bases from V and 1 from J; bases not matched to a gene: 3. Per the germline V gene, CDR1 is LNHDA and CDR2 is SQIVND (reference sequence). The CDR3 runs to 15 residues. The CDR3 bases are TGTGCCAGTAGTTTCCTAGCGGGGAACACCGGGGAGCTGTTTTTT. This sequence encodes CASSFLAGNTGELFF.

This clone was observed a handful of times. V gene TRBV7-6 combines with J gene TRBJ2-6; 9 positions match TRBD1. Germline-derived CDR1 and CDR2 are SGHVS and FNYEAQ. The V gene end was trimmed by 5 bases and the J gene end by 0 bases; junction bases not matched to a gene: 14. The CDR3 sequence is 20 residues long. The CDR3: CASSPARGTGRPSGANVLTF. CDR3 nucleotide sequence: TGTGCCAGCAGCCCCGCCCGTGGGACAGGGCGACCCTCTGGGGCCAACGTCCTGACTTTC.

This chain uses TRBV29-1 with TRBJ2-3; D is uncertain. There are 11 residues in the CDR3. The germline CDR1 and CDR2 sequences are SQVTM and ANQGSEA. The V gene lost 8 bases and the J gene lost 6 bases, with 12 bases spanning the gap. CDR3 coding DNA: TGCAGCCCGCATCTCGGGGATACGCAGTATTTT. Protein: CSPHLGDTQYF.

This rearrangement joins TRBV5-1 to TRBJ2-2; D possibly corresponds to TRBD2 (6 bases). Germline CDR1 SGHRS, CDR2 YFSETQ. V gave up 4 bases and J gave up 0 bases, with 10 bases separating them. This CDR3 is built from 15 residues. CDR3 sequence reads: CASSLSGTNTGELFF. CDR3 DNA sequence: TGCGCCAGCAGCCTTAGCGGAACGAACACCGGGGAGCTGTTTTTT.

This chain links TRBV19 with TRBJ1-5; possible D gene TRBD1, 6 bases. Trimming pared 9 bases from V and 6 bases from J, leaving 18 bases between. The length of the CDR3 is 14 residues. Germline V gives CDR1 LNHDA, CDR2 SQIVND (reference sequence). The CDR3, as DNA: TGTGCCAGCACCATCGGGGGGGCGGGTCAGCCCCAGCATTTT. It encodes CASTIGGAGQPQHF.

The V call is TRBV7-8, the J call TRBJ1-5; D might be TRBD1 (6 bases). CDR3 length equals 18 residues. Trimming stripped 1 base from V and 2 bases from J, with 18 bases between. CDR1 and CDR2 (germline): SGHVS, FQNEAQ. DNA for the CDR3: TGTGCCAGCAGCTTAGAAGGGGGACACAATTTAGGCAATCAGCCCCAGCATTTT. It translates to CASSLEGGHNLGNQPQHF.

This chain links TRBV11-2 with TRBJ1-1, with D possibly being TRBD1 (6 bases). V lost 5 bases and J 6 bases, leaving 19 bases between the germline ends. Germline V CDR1 and CDR2: SGHAT, FQNNGV. The CDR3 spans 15 residues. The CDR3 nucleotides read TGTGCCAGCAGCCAACCAGGGCAGGGGATGGCTGAAGCTTTCTTT. As protein: CASSQPGQGMAEAFF.

The rearrangement joins TRBV7-2 to TRBJ2-1, with 16 bases identical to TRBD2. The CDR3 sequence is 17 residues long. Germline assignment: CDR1 SGHTA and CDR2 FQGNSA. With V trimmed by 3 bases and J by 6 bases, 5 bases remained unmatched. The DNA for the CDR3 is TGTGCCAGCAGCTTGGGACTAGCGGGAGGGTCGAGCAATGAGCAGTTCTTC. Translating gives CASSLGLAGGSSNEQFF.